This T cell receptor beta chain was observed in a study of T cell changes during pregnancy in multiple sclerosis. V lost 1 base and J 3 bases, leaving 9 bases between the germline ends. The germline CDR1 and CDR2 sequences are LGHNA and YSLEER. CDR3 length equals 14 residues. Generated by immunoSEQ multiplex PCR, the TCRdb table keeps only in-frame clones and is missing some. The sample has under 80,000 clones; roughly 94% are singletons. Sequencing was performed on peripheral blood, taken in the third trimester of pregnancy. The chain employs TRBV4-3 and TRBJ1-1, with D hard to call. This TCR came from a female donor with multiple sclerosis, enrolled in a pregnancy study. DNA for the CDR3: TGCGCCAGCAGCCAAGGGGAGGGCGACACTGAAGCTTTCTTT. This codes for CASSQGEGDTEAFF.